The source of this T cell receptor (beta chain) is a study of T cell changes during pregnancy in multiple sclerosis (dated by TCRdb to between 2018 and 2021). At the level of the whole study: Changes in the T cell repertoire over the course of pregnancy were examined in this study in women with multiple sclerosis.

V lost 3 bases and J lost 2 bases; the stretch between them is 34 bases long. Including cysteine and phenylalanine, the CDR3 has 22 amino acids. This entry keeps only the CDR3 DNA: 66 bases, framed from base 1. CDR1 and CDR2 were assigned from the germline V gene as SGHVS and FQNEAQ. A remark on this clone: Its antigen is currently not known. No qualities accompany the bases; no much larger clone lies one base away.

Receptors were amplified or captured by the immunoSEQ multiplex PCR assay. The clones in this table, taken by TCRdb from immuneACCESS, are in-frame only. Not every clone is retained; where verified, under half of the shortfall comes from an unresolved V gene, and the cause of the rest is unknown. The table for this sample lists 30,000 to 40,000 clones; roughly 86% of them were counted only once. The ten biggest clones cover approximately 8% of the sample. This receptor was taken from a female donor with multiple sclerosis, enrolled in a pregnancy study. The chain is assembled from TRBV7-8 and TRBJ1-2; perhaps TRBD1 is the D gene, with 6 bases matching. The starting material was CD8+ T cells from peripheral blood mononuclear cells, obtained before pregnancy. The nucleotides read TGTGCCAGCAGCTTTGTCATGGCAGGGGTGCCCCCCCGGACTTCGGAGAACTATGGCTACACCTTC. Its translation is CASSFVMAGVPPRTSENYGYTF.